These 15 T cell receptor beta chains share one sample of origin, sequenced in a study of early stage breast cancer tumors. Measured with immunoSEQ multiplex PCR; TCRdb has only the in-frame clones, and not every one. The repertoire holds 11,000 to 15,000 clones, with about 81% as singletons. Sequenced input: normal breast tissue next to the tumor. The receptor set was obtained from a person aged 30-39 years with breast cancer.

V usage is TRBV2 and J usage is TRBJ2-1; 7 nucleotides match TRBD2. The trim removed 7 bases at V and 5 bases at J, leaving 11 bases unmatched. The CDR3 runs 15 residues. Looked up from germline, CDR1 is SNHLY and CDR2 is FYNNEI. CDR3 sequence: CASNYGRQNHNEQFF. Written as DNA, the CDR3 is TGTGCCAGCAACTACGGGAGGCAAAATCACAATGAGCAGTTCTTC.

This clone was seen just once. This chain joins TRBV5-6 and TRBJ1-2, with a weak D call TRBD1 (5 bases). Trimming removed 4 bases at V and 8 bases at J, with 15 bases between. The CDR3 is made up of 13 amino acids. CDR1 is SGHDT, CDR2 YYEEEE, per germline. The CDR3 reads CASSPDWGGGYTF. CDR3 nucleotide sequence: TGTGCCAGCAGCCCAGACTGGGGGGGAGGCTACACCTTC.

CDR3 in DNA: TGTGCCAGTAGTCCCCGACCGGACCTCAGCACAGATACGCAGTATTTT. It encodes CASSPRPDLSTDTQYF. V usage is TRBV19 and J usage is TRBJ2-3, with D hard to call. CDR3 length equals 16 residues. Looked up from germline, CDR1 is LNHDA and CDR2 is SQIVND (reference sequence). Deletions cut 5 bases from V and 0 bases from J, with 15 bases between. The whole variable domain, filled in from reference TRBV19 and TRBJ2-3, reads DGGITQSPKYLFRKEGQNVTLSCEQNLNHDAMYWYRQDPGQGLRLIYYSQIVNDFQKGDIAEGYSVSREKKESFPLTVTSAQKNPTAFYLCASSPRPDLSTDTQYFGPGTRLTVL.

This clone was found a few times. The DNA for the CDR3 is TGTGCCTGGAGTCCGGGACTGAAAGGCACTGAAGCTTTCTTT. It encodes CAWSPGLKGTEAFF. The rearrangement joins TRBV30 to TRBJ1-1; possibly TRBD1 for D (5 bases). The CDR3 length is 14 residues. Per germline, CDR1 GTSNPN and CDR2 SVGIG (reference sequence). V lost 2 bases and J 4 bases, leaving 14 bases between the germline ends.

This chain joins TRBV20-1 and TRBJ1-2, with TRBD1 as a possible D gene (5 bases). The germline V gene has CDR1 DFQATT and CDR2 SNEGSKA (reference sequence). The CDR3 runs 11 residues. V was clipped by 4 bases and J by 4 bases, with 7 bases between them. The CDR3 loop is CSATGGYGYTF. The CDR3 bases are TGCAGTGCTACCGGGGGCTATGGCTACACCTTC.

The chain uses TRBV9 and TRBJ1-1, with D perhaps TRBD1 (5 bases). Germline assignment: CDR1 SGDLS and CDR2 YYNGEE. This CDR3 region has 12 residues. The ends were cut back, 4 bases at V and 12 bases at J, with 16 bases in the middle. Here the CDR3 DNA reads TGTGCCAGCAGCACCAGAGGGGCAGGGCCTTTCTTT. Translated, it gives CASSTRGAGPFF. The full variable domain, with the rest looked up from reference TRBV9 and TRBJ1-1, is DSGVTQTPKHLITATGQRVTLRCSPRSGDLSVYWYQQSLDQGLQFLIQYYNGEERAKGNILERFSAQQFPDLHSELNLSSLELGDSALYFCASSTRGAGPFFGQGTRLTVV.

This chain connects TRBV7-2 to TRBJ2-3, with D uncertain. V lost 2 bases and J 0 bases, leaving 3 bases between the germline ends. Per germline, CDR1 SGHTA and CDR2 FQGNSA. This CDR3 has 13 residues. The CDR3 loop reads CASSLISTDTQYF. The CDR3 DNA follows: TGTGCCAGCAGCTTAATCAGCACAGATACGCAGTATTTT. Full variable domain (missing parts from reference TRBV7-2 and TRBJ2-3): GAGVSQSPSNKVTEKGKDVELRCDPISGHTALYWYRQSLGQGLEFLIYFQGNSAPDKSGLPSDRFSAERTGGSVSTLTIQRTQQEDSAVYLCASSLISTDTQYFGPGTRLTVL.

This chain uses TRBV7-8 with TRBJ2-1; D perhaps matches TRBD1 (6 bases). Germline V gives CDR1 SGHVS, CDR2 FQNEAQ. The CDR3 extends over 16 amino acids. Trimming shortened V by 0 bases and J by 4 bases, and 13 bases separated the two germline ends. The CDR3 sequence is CASSLASRQEYNEQFF. The CDR3 nucleotides are TGTGCCAGCAGCTTAGCGTCAAGACAGGAGTACAATGAGCAGTTCTTC.

The V and J genes are TRBV12-5 and TRBJ1-2; D may be TRBD1 (5 bases). This CDR3 has 17 residues. Trimming shortened V by 1 base and J by 7 bases, and 22 bases separated the two germline ends. CDR1 is LGHNT, CDR2 FRNRAP, per germline. The CDR3 loop is CASGLGPGLSGRSGYTF. The CDR3 DNA reads TGTGCTAGTGGTTTGGGACCTGGACTTTCAGGGAGGAGTGGCTACACCTTC.

The chain is built from TRBV7-2 and TRBJ2-4, with 7 bases identical to TRBD2. The V gene end was trimmed by 1 base and the J gene end by 8 bases; junction bases not matched to a gene: 8. The CDR3 has 15 amino acids. Germline lookup yields CDR1 SGHTA and CDR2 FQGNSA. The CDR3 spells CASSLGTRPRDIQYF. CDR3 coding DNA: TGTGCCAGCAGCTTAGGGACTAGGCCCAGGGACATTCAGTACTTC. Using reference TRBV7-2 and TRBJ2-4 for the parts outside the CDR3, the full variable domain is GAGVSQSPSNKVTEKGKDVELRCDPISGHTALYWYRQSLGQGLEFLIYFQGNSAPDKSGLPSDRFSAERTGGSVSTLTIQRTQQEDSAVYLCASSLGTRPRDIQYFGAGTRLSVL.

V usage is TRBV4-1 and J usage is TRBJ2-2; 12 nucleotides agree with TRBD2. Per germline, CDR1 MGHRA and CDR2 YSYEKL. With 6 bases clipped from V and 4 bases from J, the junction kept 15 bases outside the gene matches. The CDR3 is 19 amino acids. The chain's CDR3 is CASRQFHLAGGPVTGELFF. As DNA, the CDR3 is TGCGCCAGCAGACAGTTTCACCTAGCGGGAGGGCCCGTCACCGGGGAGCTGTTTTTT.

The gene calls are TRBV11-2 and TRBJ1-1; D possibly corresponds to TRBD1 (5 bases). This CDR3 region has 17 residues. The germline CDR1 and CDR2 sequences are SGHAT and FQNNGV. Between the trimmed V and J ends, which lost 5 bases and 0 bases, there was a span of 19 bases. The CDR3 DNA follows: TGTGCCAGCAGCCGACAGCCCTCGCTTCCTATGAACACTGAAGCTTTCTTT. It codes for CASSRQPSLPMNTEAFF.

This chain connects TRBV7-9 to TRBJ2-5; tentative D call: TRBD1 (5 bases). The V end lost 1 base, the J end lost 5 bases, and 11 bases lay between the germline ends. The CDR3 totals 14 residues. Germline V lookup: CDR1 SEHNR, CDR2 FQNEAQ (reference sequence). This CDR3 reads CASSLGQRYETQYF. In DNA form, the CDR3 reads TGTGCCAGCAGCTTAGGACAGCGTTACGAGACCCAGTACTTC.

The V gene is TRBV5-6, the J gene TRBJ1-2, with a possible D match to TRBD1 (5 bases). Trimming pared 0 bases from V and 4 bases from J, leaving 7 bases between. Germline CDR1 reads SGHDT; CDR2 reads YYEEEE. The CDR3 is 13 residues long. CDR3 sequence (DNA): TGTGCCAGCAGCTTGGGGGACTTCTATGGCTACACCTTC. This gives the protein CASSLGDFYGYTF.

The genes are TRBV6-5 and TRBJ1-1; D is undetermined. This CDR3 contains 14 residues. The V gene lost 2 bases and the J gene lost 2 bases, with 9 bases spanning the gap. The germline V gene encodes CDR1 MNHEY and CDR2 SVGAGI. The CDR3 is CASSYIKGNTEAFF. The CDR3 DNA follows: TGTGCCAGCAGTTACATTAAGGGAAACACTGAAGCTTTCTTT.